The T cell receptor beta chain described here comes from a study of cytomegalovirus exposure and HLA in healthy donors. Amplification used 60 Vbeta primers and 13 Jbeta primers. The table came from immunoSEQ multiplex PCR; TCRdb's copy has only in-frame clones and leaves some out. The data contain around 200,000 clones, more than 75% of them singletons. A word on this clone: Its antigen is unidentified.

From germline, CDR1 is MNHNS and CDR2 SASEGT. This CDR3 is 14 amino acids long. Trimming removed 5 bases from V and 7 bases from J; junction bases left unmatched: 7. Study results and caveats: Later analysis identified a missense DCLRE1C variant that was linked to TCR beta V- and J-gene trimming. Common viral pathogens (according to a later analysis) appeared linked to several of the most significant clusters. Owing to their indistinguishability, certain V segments, notably TRBV6-2 and TRBV6-3, were excluded.

The sample comprised PBMCs. The TCR sequence derives from a woman aged 18-29 years in good health and CMV-seronegative. The V call is TRBV6-1, the J call TRBJ2-1; 8 bases are shared with TRBD1. The DNA of the CDR3 is TGTGCCAGCAGTCCTCGGACAGGGCGGAATGAGCAGTTCTTC. Translating it yields CASSPRTGRNEQFF.